Listed below are T cell receptor beta chains from one sample, sequenced in a study of T cells in Graves' hyperthyroidism and ophthalmopathy. One entry per CDR3 protein results from TCRdb running MiXCR on the multiplex PCR reads. The sample has under 650,000 distinct CDR3 sequences; 15% to 20% are singletons. The sample was blood. All receptors derive from a woman between 25 and 40 years old with Graves' hyperthyroidism. The CDR3 runs from the conserved cysteine through the conserved F or W. D genes are given only for firm matches. A clone size is listed for some rows: how often the clone was seen (once, few, many), or a class if it is expanded.

.	14	.	TRBV4-1	TRBJ2-7	TGCGCCAGCAGCCAGACGCGAACCGCCTACGAGCAGTACTTC	CASSQTRTAYEQYF
.	12	many	TRBV6-2/TRBV6-3	TRBJ1-1	TGTGCCGTAAAAGAGGGAAGGACTGAAGCTTTCTTT	CAVKEGRTEAFF
.	13	many	TRBV11-2	TRBJ1-5	TGTGCCAGCAGCTCATCCAGTAATCAGCCCCAGCATTTT	CASSSSSNQPQHF
TRBD2	15	many	TRBV11-2	TRBJ2-7	TGTGCCAGCAGCTTACTAGCGGGAGGTTGGGACGAGCAGTACTTC	CASSLLAGGWDEQYF
TRBD1	16	few	TRBV24-1	TRBJ2-3	TGTGCCACCAGTGAGAGCCGGGACAGGTTGGCAGATACGCAGTATTTT	CATSESRDRLADTQYF
.	15	.	TRBV5-6	TRBJ2-1	TGTGCCAGCAGCCTGAAGACTAGCTCCTACAATGAGCAGTTCTTC	CASSLKTSSYNEQFF
.	12	many	TRBV28	TRBJ1-5	TGTGCCAGCAGGTCAGGTTTCGGGCCCCAGCATTTT	CASRSGFGPQHF
.	12	.	TRBV20-1	TRBJ1-1	TGCAGTGCTACCCTGGACGGGTTGGAAGCTTTCTTT	CSATLDGLEAFF
TRBD2	16	few	TRBV10-3	TRBJ2-5	TGTGCCATCAGTGAGTCGGTGCGGGAGGCGAAAGAGACCCAGTACTTC	CAISESVREAKETQYF
.	16	many	TRBV7-3	TRBJ2-1	TGTGCCAGCAGCTTAATTCCCGCCCGGGGTCAGGGCGAGCAGTTCTTC	CASSLIPARGQGEQFF
TRBD2	17	.	TRBV7-8	TRBJ2-3	TGTGCCAGCAGCTTAGCCGTAGCGGGCCCTAGCACAGATACGCAGTATTTT	CASSLAVAGPSTDTQYF
.	16	many	TRBV6-1	TRBJ1-5	TGTGCCAGCAGTGAAGCGCTGGTGGCACTCAATCAGCCCCAGCATTTT	CASSEALVALNQPQHF
.	14	many	TRBV29-1	TRBJ2-3	TGCAGCGTTGATGGGTTATCTAGCACAGATACGCAGTATTTT	CSVDGLSSTDTQYF
.	15	few	TRBV4-3	TRBJ2-7	TGCGCCAGCAGCCAAGAGTACGGACCTAACGACGAGCAGTACTTC	CASSQEYGPNDEQYF
.	14	many	TRBV20-1	TRBJ2-7	TGCAGTGCTTATCAGACAGCTACTTCCTACGAGCAGTACTTC	CSAYQTATSYEQYF
.	15	.	TRBV28	TRBJ2-2	TGTGCCAGCAGTTTACGGGGGGCGCGGAGCGGGGAGCTGTTTTTT	CASSLRGARSGELFF
TRBD2	23	few	TRBV5-1	TRBJ2-3	TGCGCCAGCAGCTTGGAAGGAATTCTAGCGGGAGCGTGGAGCGTGGCGCTCACAGATACGCAGTATTTT	CASSLEGILAGAWSVALTDTQYF
.	16	many	TRBV30	TRBJ2-2	TGTGCCTGGAGTGGGGTGCCATCCCCGAACACCGGGGAGCTGTTTTTT	CAWSGVPSPNTGELFF
TRBD2	14	many	TRBV5-1	TRBJ2-7	TGCGCCAGCAGCTTTGGAAGCGGGAAGGGCGAGCAGTACTTC	CASSFGSGKGEQYF
.	15	many	TRBV27	TRBJ2-5	TGTGCCAGCGGATCTGGTGGCAGGTCAGAAGAGACCCAGTACTTC	CASGSGGRSEETQYF
.	12	.	TRBV6-1	TRBJ2-7	TGTGCCAGCAACACGCCTCGGGACGAGCAGTACTTC	CASNTPRDEQYF
.	17	few	TRBV4-1	TRBJ2-1	TGCGCCAGCAGCCAAGGGGAAGCGTTCGGATCCTACAATGAGCAGTTCTTC	CASSQGEAFGSYNEQFF
TRBD2	14	few	TRBV28	TRBJ2-7	TGTGCCAGCAGTTCAGCGGGAGTCTGGCTCGAGCAGTACTTC	CASSSAGVWLEQYF
TRBD2	16	few	TRBV19	TRBJ2-5	TGTGCCAGTAGTGGGACTAGCGGGAGAAGGACGGAGACCCAGTACTTC	CASSGTSGRRTETQYF
TRBD1	16	many	TRBV28	TRBJ2-7	TGTGCCAGCACCGATTCGGGGGACAGGGACCTCTACGAGCAGTACTTC	CASTDSGDRDLYEQYF
.	19	few	TRBV15	TRBJ1-1	TGTGCCACCAGCCGGGACTTAGTTGAGGCGGGGGGACTGAACACTGAAGCTTTCTTT	CATSRDLVEAGGLNTEAFF
TRBD1	15	many	TRBV9	TRBJ2-3	TGTGCCAGCAGCCCCAGGACAGGCTTCACAGATACGCAGTATTTT	CASSPRTGFTDTQYF
.	13	few	TRBV11-3	TRBJ1-2	TGTGCCAGCAGCTTACGGGGCACAGGCGGCTACACCTTC	CASSLRGTGGYTF
TRBD1	15	.	TRBV27	TRBJ1-2	TGTGCCAGCAGAGGGACAGGCCGAGCTAACTATGGCTACACCTTC	CASRGTGRANYGYTF